This T cell receptor (beta chain) was profiled in a study of CD8 T cells in Susac syndrome. V was cut by 5 bases and J by 6 bases, with 7 bases left in between. CDR3 length: 12 amino acids. The RNA, about 0.45 to 1 ug, was put through reverse transcription using random hexamers. Across 54 Vbeta and 13 Jbeta, immunoSEQ multiplex PCR amplified TCR beta CDR3. One entry per CDR3 protein results from TCRdb running MiXCR on the immunoSEQ multiplex PCR reads. The repertoire holds over 80,000 distinct CDR3 sequences, with 80% to 95% as singletons. The healthy controls were matched to patients by age and sex. FACS enriched CD8+ TEMRA cells, while bulk CD8+ and CD4+ were negatively isolated.

This receptor was taken from a human donor in good health. This chain uses TRBV12-3 or TRBV12-4 with TRBJ2-2; D gene ambiguous. Material for sequencing was CD8+ T cells from PBMCs. Here the CDR3 DNA reads TGTGCCAGCAGTAGCCGACCCGGGGAGCTGTTTTTT. Residues: CASSSRPGELFF.